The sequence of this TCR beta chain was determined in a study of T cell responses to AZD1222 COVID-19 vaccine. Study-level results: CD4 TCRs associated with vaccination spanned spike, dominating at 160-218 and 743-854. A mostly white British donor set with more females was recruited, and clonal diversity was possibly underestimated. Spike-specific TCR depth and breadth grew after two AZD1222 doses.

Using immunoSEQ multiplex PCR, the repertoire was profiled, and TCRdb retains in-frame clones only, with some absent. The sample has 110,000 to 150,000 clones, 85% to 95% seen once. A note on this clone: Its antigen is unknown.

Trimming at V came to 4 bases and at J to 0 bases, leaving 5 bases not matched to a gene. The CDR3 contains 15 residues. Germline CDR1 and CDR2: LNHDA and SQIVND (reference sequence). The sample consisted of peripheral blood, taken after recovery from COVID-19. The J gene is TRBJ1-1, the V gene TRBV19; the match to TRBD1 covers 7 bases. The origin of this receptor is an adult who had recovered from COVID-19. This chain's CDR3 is CASSTRTGMNTEAFF. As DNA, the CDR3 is TGTGCCAGTAGTACCAGGACAGGAATGAACACTGAAGCTTTCTTT.